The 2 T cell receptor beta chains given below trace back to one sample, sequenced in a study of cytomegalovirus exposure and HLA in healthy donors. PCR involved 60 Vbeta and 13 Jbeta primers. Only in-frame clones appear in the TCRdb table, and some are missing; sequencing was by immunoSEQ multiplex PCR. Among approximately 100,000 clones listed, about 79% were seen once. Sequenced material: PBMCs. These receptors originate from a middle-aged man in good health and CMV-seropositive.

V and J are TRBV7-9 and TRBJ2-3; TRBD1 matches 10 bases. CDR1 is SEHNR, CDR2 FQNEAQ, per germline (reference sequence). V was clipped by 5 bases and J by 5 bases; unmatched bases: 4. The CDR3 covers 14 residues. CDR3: CASSAGQGGDTQYF. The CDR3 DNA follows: TGTGCCAGCAGCGCCGGACAGGGGGGAGATACGCAGTATTTT.

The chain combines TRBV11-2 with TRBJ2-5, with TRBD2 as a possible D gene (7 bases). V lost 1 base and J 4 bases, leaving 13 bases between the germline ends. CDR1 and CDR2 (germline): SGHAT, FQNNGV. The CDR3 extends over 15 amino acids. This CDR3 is CASSLVGGGGETQYF. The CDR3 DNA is TGTGCCAGCAGCTTAGTAGGGGGGGGAGGAGAGACCCAGTACTTC.